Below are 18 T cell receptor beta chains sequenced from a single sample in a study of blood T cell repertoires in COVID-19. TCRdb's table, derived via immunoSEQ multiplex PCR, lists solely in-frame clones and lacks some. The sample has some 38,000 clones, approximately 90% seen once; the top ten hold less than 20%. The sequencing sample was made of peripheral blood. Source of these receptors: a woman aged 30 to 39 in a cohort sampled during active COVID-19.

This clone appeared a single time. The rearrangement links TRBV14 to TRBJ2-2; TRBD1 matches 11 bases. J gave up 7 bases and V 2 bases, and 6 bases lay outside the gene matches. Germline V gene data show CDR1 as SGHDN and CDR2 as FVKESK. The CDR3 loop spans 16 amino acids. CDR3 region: CASSQLGQGAFGELFF. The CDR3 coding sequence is TGTGCCAGCAGCCAACTCGGACAGGGGGCCTTCGGGGAGCTGTTTTTT.

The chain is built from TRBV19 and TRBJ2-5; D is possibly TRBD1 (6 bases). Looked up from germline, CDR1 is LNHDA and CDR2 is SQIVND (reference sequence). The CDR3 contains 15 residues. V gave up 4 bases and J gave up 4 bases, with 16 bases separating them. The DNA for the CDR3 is TGTGCCAGTAGTACGACCGGCATGGGGGCAGAGACCCAGTACTTC. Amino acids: CASSTTGMGAETQYF.

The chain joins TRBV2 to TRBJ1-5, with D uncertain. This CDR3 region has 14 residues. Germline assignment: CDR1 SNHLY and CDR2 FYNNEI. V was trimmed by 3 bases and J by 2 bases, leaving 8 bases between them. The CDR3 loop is CASSERRGNQPQHF. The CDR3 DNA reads TGTGCCAGCAGTGAGAGGAGGGGCAATCAGCCCCAGCATTTT.

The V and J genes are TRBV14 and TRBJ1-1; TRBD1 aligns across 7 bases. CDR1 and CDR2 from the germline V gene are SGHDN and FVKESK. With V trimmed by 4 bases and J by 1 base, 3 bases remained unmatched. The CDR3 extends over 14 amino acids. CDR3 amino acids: CASSRGTANTEAFF. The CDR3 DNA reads TGTGCCAGCAGCCGAGGGACAGCGAACACTGAAGCTTTCTTT.

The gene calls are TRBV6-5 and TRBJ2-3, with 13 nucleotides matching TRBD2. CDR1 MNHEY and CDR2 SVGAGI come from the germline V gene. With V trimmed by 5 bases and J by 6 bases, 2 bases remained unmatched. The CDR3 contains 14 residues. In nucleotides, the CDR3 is TGTGCCAGCAGTCGGACTAGCGGGAGTGATACGCAGTATTTT. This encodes CASSRTSGSDTQYF.

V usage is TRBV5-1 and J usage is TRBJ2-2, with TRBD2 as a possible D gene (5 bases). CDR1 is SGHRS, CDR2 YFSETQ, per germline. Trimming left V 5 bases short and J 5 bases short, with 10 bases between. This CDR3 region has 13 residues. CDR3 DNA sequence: TGCGCCAGCAGTCCCGGACTTACCGGGGAGCTGTTTTTT. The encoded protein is CASSPGLTGELFF.

CDR3 coding DNA: TGCGCCAGCAGCCAGCCCGGGACTAGCGGGAAAGAGACCCAGTACTTC. This codes for CASSQPGTSGKETQYF. The chain combines TRBV5-1 with TRBJ2-5; TRBD2 aligns across 13 bases. With V trimmed by 4 bases and J by 3 bases, 6 bases remained unmatched. Germline V CDR1 and CDR2: SGHRS, YFSETQ. The length of the CDR3 is 16 residues.

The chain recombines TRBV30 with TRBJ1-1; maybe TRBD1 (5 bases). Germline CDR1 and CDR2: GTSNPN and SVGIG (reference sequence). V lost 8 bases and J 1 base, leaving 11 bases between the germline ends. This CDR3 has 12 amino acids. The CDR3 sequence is CAKGHPNTEAFF. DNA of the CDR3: TGTGCCAAAGGACATCCGAACACTGAAGCTTTCTTT.

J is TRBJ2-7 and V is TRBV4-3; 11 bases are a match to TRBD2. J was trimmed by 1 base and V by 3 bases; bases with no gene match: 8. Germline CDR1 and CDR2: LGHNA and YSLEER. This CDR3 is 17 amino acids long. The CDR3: CASSQTLGLADSYEQYF. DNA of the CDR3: TGCGCCAGCAGCCAGACTCTGGGACTAGCGGATTCCTACGAGCAGTACTTC.

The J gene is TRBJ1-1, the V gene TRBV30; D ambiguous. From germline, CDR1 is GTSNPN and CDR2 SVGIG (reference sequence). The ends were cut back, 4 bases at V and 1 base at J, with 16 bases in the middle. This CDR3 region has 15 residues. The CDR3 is CAWKEGLSRNTEAFF. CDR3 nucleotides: TGTGCCTGGAAGGAGGGTCTCAGCCGGAACACTGAAGCTTTCTTT.

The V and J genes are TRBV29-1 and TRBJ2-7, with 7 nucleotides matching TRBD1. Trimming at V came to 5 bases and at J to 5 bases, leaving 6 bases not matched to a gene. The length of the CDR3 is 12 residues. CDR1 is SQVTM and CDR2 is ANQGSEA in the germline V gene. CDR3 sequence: CSVSTGVNEQYF. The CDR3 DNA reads TGCAGCGTTTCCACAGGGGTAAACGAGCAGTACTTC.

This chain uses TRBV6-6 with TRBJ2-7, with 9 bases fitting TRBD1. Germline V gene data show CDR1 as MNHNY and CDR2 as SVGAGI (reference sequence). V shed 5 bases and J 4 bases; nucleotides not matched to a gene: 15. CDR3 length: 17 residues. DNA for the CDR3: TGTGCCAGCAGTCTATCCCCGGGACAGGGAGTACCATACGAGCAGTACTTC. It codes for CASSLSPGQGVPYEQYF.

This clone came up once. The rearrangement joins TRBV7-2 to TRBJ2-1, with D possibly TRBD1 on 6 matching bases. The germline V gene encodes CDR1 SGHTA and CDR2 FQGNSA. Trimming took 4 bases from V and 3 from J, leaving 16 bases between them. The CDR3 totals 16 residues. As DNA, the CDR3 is TGTGCCAGCAGCTCCCAGACAGGACGGGTCTACAATGAGCAGTTCTTC. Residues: CASSSQTGRVYNEQFF.

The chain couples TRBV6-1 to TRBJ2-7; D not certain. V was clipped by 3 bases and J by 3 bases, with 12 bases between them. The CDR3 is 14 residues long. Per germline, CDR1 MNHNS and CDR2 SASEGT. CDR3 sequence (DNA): TGTGCCAGCAGTGAGAACAGAGTGAACTACGAGCAGTACTTC. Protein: CASSENRVNYEQYF.

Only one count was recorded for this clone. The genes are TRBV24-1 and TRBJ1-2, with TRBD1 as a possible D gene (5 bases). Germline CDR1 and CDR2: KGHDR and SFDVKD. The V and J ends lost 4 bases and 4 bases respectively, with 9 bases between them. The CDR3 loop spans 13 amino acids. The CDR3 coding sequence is TGTGCCACCAGTGAAGGGGCCAGCTATGGCTACACCTTC. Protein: CATSEGASYGYTF.

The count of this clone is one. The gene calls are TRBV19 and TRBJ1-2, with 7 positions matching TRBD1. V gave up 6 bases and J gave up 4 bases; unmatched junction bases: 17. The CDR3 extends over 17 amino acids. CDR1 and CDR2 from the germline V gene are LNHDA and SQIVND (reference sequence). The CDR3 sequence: CASRRGQSPQKGYGYTF. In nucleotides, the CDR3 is TGTGCCAGTAGAAGGGGACAGTCACCGCAAAAGGGCTATGGCTACACCTTC.

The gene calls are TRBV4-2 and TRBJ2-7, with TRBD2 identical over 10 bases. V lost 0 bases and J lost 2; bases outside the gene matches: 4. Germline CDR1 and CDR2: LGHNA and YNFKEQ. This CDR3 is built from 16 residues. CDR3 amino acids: CASSQDSSGRAYEQYF. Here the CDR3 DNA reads TGTGCCAGCAGCCAAGATTCGAGCGGGAGGGCCTACGAGCAGTACTTC.

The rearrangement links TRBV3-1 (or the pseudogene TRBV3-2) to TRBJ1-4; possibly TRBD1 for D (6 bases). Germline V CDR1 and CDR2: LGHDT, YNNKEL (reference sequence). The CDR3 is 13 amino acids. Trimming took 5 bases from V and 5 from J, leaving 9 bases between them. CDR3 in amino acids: CASSDRLNEKLFF. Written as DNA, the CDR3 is TGTGCCAGCAGCGACAGGTTGAATGAAAAACTGTTTTTT.